This TCR beta chain was sequenced during a study of blood T cell repertoires in COVID-19. Overall study context: Whether acute or convalescent, the COVID-19 samples came from the United States, Italy and Spain. T cells, B-cell-depleted T cells, or PBMCs provided the cDNA or gDNA that served as material.

The CDR3 spans 15 residues. Germline V gives CDR1 MNHEY, CDR2 SVGAGI. V lost 6 bases to trimming and J lost 5 bases; unmatched junction nucleotides: 10. Assay used: immunoSEQ multiplex PCR; TCRdb lists only in-frame clones, some missing. Altogether about 140,000 clones are present, 88% being singletons, with the ten largest covering 10% to 13%. This clonotype was sampled from a man aged 50 or older with active or convalescent COVID-19. The V and J genes are TRBV6-5 and TRBJ2-7; the match to TRBD2 covers 10 bases. Sequencing used peripheral blood. CDR3 DNA sequence: TGTGCCAGCAGGGCTAGCGGGAGATCTAGCCACGAGCAGTACTTC. Amino acid sequence: CASRASGRSSHEQYF.